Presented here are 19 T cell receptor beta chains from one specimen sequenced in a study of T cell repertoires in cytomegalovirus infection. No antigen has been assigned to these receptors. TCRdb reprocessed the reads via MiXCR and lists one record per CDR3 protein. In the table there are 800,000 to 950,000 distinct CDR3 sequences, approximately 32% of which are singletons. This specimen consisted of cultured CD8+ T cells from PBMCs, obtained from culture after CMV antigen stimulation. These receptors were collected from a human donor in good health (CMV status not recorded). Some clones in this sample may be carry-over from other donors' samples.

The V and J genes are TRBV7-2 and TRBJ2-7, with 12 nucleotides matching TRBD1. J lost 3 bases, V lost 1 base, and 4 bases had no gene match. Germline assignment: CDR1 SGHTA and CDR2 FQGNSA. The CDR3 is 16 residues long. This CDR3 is CASSLEGTGGNYEQYV. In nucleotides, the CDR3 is TGTGCCAGCAGCTTAGAGGGGACAGGGGGCAACTACGAGCAGTACGTC.

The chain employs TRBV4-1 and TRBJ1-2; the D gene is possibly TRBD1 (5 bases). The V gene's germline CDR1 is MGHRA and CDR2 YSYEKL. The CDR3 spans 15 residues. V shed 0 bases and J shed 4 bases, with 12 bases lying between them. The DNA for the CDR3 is TGCGCCAGCAGCCAAGATGGCAGGGAGATCTATGGCTACACCTTC. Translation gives CASSQDGREIYGYTF.

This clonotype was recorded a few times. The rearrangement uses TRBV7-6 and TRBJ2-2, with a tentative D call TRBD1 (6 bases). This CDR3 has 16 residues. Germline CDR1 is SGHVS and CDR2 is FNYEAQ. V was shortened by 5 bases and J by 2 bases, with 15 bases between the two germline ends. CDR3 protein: CASSPFGQINTGELFF. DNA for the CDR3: TGTGCCAGCAGCCCCTTCGGACAGATCAACACCGGGGAGCTGTTTTTT.

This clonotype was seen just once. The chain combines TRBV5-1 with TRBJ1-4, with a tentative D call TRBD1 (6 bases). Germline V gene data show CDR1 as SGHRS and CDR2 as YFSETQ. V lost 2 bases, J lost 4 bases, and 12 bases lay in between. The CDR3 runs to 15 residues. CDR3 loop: CASSFSGTNNEKLFF. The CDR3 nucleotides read TGCGCCAGCAGCTTCTCCGGGACAAATAATGAAAAACTGTTTTTT.

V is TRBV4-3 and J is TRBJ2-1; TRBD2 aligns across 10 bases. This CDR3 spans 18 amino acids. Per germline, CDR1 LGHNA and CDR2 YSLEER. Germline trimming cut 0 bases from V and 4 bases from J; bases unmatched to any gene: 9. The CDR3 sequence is CASSQDRTGTSVYNEQFF. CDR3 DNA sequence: TGCGCCAGCAGCCAAGACCGAACCGGGACTAGCGTGTACAATGAGCAGTTCTTC.

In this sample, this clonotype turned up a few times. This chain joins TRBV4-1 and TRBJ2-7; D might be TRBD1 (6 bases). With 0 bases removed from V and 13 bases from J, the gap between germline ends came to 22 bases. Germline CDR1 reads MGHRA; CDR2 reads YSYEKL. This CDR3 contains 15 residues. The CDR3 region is CASSQDRAAGASHYF. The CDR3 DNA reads TGCGCCAGCAGCCAAGATCGAGCGGCAGGGGCGAGCCATTACTTC.

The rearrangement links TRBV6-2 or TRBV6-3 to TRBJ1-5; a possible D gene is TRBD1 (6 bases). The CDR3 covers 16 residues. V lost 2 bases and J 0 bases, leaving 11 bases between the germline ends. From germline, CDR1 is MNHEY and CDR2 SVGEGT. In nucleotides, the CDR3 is TGTGCCAGCAGTTACGTGGGACAAAATAGCAATCAGCCCCAGCATTTT. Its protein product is CASSYVGQNSNQPQHF.

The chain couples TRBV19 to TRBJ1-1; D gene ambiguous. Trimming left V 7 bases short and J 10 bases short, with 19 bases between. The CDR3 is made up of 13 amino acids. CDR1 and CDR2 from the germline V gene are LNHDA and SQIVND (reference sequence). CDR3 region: CASTRTEGDGAFF. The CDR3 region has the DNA TGTGCCAGTACGCGAACCGAGGGAGATGGAGCTTTCTTT.

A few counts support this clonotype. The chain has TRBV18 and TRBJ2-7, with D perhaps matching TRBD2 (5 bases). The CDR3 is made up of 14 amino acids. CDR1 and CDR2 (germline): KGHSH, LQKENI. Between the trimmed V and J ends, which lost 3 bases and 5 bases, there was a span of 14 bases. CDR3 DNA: TGTGCCAGCTCACCCCGATCGACGGGGAACGAGCAGTACGTC. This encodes CASSPRSTGNEQYV.

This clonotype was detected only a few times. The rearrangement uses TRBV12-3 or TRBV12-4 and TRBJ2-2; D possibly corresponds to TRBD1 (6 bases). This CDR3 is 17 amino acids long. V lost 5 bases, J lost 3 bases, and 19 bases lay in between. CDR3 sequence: CASSPFVTGAYTGELFF. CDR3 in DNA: TGTGCCAGCAGTCCTTTCGTGACAGGAGCCTACACCGGGGAGCTGTTTTTT.

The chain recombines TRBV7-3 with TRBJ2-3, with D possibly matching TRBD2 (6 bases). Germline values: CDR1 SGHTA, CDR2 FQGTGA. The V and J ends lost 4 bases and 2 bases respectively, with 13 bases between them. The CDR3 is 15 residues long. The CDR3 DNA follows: TGTGCCAGCAGCTATGGGAGGTATCCCACAGATACGCAGTATTTT. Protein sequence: CASSYGRYPTDTQYF.

CDR3 in DNA: TGTGCCAGCAGTTCGCAGGGATGGAATTCACCCCTCCACTTT. This gives the protein CASSSQGWNSPLHF. The chain has TRBV27 and TRBJ1-6; the D gene is possibly TRBD1 (5 bases). This CDR3 spans 14 amino acids. With 4 bases removed from V and 7 bases from J, the gap between germline ends came to 11 bases. CDR1 and CDR2 (germline): MNHEY, SMNVEV (reference sequence).

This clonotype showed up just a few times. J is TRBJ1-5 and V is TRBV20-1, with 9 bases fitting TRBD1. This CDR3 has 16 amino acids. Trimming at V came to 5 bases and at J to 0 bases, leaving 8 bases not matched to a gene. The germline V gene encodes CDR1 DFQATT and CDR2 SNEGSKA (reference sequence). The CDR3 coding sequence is TGCAGTGCTCTGGGGACAGGGAAATATAGCAATCAGCCCCAGCATTTT. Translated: CSALGTGKYSNQPQHF.

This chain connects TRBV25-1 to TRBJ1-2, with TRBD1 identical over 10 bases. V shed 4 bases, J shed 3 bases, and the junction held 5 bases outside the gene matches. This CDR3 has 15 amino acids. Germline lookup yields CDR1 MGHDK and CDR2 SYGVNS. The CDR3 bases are TGTGCCAGCAGTGCCCCCGGGACAGGGGACTATGGCTACACCTTC. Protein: CASSAPGTGDYGYTF.

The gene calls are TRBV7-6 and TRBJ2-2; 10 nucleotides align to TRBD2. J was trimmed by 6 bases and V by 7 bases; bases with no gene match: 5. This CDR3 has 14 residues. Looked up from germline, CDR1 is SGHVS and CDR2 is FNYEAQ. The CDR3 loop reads CASTQRGGPGELFF. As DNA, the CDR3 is TGTGCCAGCACTCAGCGGGGGGGCCCCGGGGAGCTGTTTTTT.

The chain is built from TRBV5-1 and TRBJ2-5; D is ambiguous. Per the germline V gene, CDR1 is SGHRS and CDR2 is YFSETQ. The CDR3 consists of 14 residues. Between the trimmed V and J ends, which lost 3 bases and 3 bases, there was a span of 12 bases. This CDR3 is CASSSAASEETQYF. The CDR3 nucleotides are TGCGCCAGCAGCTCGGCGGCTTCTGAAGAGACCCAGTACTTC.

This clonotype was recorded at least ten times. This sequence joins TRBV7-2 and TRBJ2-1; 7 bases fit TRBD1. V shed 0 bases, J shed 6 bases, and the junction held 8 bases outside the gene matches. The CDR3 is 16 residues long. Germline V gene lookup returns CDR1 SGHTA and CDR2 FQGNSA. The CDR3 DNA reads TGTGCCAGCAGCTTAGCGACGAGGGGGCCGGGCAATGAGCAGTTCTTC. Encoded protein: CASSLATRGPGNEQFF.

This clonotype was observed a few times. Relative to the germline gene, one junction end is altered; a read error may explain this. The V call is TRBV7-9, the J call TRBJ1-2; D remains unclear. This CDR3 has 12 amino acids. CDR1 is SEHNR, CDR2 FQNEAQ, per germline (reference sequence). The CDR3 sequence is CLGSRNNYGYTF. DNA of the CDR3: TGCCTCGGATCCAGGAACAACTATGGCTACACCTTC.

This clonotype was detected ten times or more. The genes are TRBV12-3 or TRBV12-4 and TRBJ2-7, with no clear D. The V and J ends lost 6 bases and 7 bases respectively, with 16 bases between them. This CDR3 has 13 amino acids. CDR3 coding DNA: TGTGCCAGCAGCCCCAATCCCACCCTGGAGCAGTACTTC. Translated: CASSPNPTLEQYF.